The 18 T cell receptor beta chains below come from one sample, sequenced in a study of T cells after yellow fever vaccination. TCRdb re-analysed the 5' RACE reads in MiXCR, keeping a single row per CDR3 protein. The sample has more than 350,000 distinct CDR3 sequences, around 10% seen once. This material consisted of PBMCs, taken on the day of the first yellow fever vaccination. The source of these receptors is a man aged 18 to 35 who received the YFV17D yellow fever vaccine.

This clonotype appeared a few times. The chain is built from TRBV20-1 and TRBJ2-1; D is unresolved. Trimming took off 6 bases at V and 0 bases at J, with 9 bases between the two ends. This CDR3 contains 13 residues. Germline V lookup: CDR1 DFQATT, CDR2 SNEGSKA (reference sequence). The CDR3 protein is CSARAYSYNEQFF. DNA for the CDR3: TGCAGTGCGCGAGCGTACTCCTACAATGAGCAGTTCTTC.

This clonotype has more than one count but fewer than ten. J is TRBJ1-2 and V is TRBV27; TRBD1 matches at 8 bases. The CDR3 runs 17 residues. Germline trimming cut 3 bases from V and 4 bases from J; bases unmatched to any gene: 13. Looked up from germline, CDR1 is MNHEY and CDR2 is SMNVEV (reference sequence). CDR3 nucleotides: TGTGCCAGCAGTTTTAGTGGAGTGGGACAGGAGGGCTATGGCTACACCTTC. Translation gives CASSFSGVGQEGYGYTF.

This clonotype was seen a handful of times. The chain carries TRBV12-3 or TRBV12-4 and TRBJ2-3, with TRBD2 matching over 12 bases. The CDR3 loop spans 18 amino acids. Germline trimming cut 2 bases from V and 0 bases from J; bases unmatched to any gene: 6. CDR3 sequence (DNA): TGTGCCAGCAGTTTACCTAGCGGGGGGGCTACTAGCACAGATACGCAGTATTTT. Protein: CASSLPSGGATSTDTQYF.

This clonotype came up a few times. This sequence joins TRBV4-1 and TRBJ2-7; TRBD2 is a possible D gene (5 bases). Trimming left V 2 bases short and J 3 bases short, with 14 bases between. Germline V lookup: CDR1 MGHRA, CDR2 YSYEKL. The CDR3 extends over 15 amino acids. CDR3 residues: CASSQSPAGIYEQYF. In nucleotides, the CDR3 is TGCGCCAGCAGCCAATCCCCAGCCGGGATCTACGAGCAGTACTTC.

This clonotype turned up a few times. The chain links TRBV4-3 to TRBJ1-2, with TRBD1 as a possible D gene (5 bases). Trimming cost V 2 bases and J 4 bases, with 11 bases left between them. The CDR3 length is 14 residues. Germline lookup yields CDR1 LGHNA and CDR2 YSLEER. CDR3 sequence (DNA): TGCGCCAGCAGCCAAAGGGTCAGGGCCTATGGCTACACCTTC. Encoded protein: CASSQRVRAYGYTF.

This chain joins TRBV4-3 and TRBJ2-3; D remains ambiguous. Between the trimmed V and J ends, which lost 1 base and 10 bases, there was a span of 18 bases. The CDR3 consists of 15 residues. In germline, CDR1 is LGHNA, CDR2 YSLEER. CDR3 residues: CASSQGAVGVSAQYF. For the CDR3, the DNA is TGCGCCAGCAGCCAAGGGGCTGTTGGGGTTTCAGCGCAGTATTTT.

The CDR3 region has the DNA TGTGCCAGCAGTTTAGTTGGGGACTTCTATGGCTACACCTTC. As protein: CASSLVGDFYGYTF. The V gene is TRBV12-3 or TRBV12-4, the J gene TRBJ1-2, with D perhaps TRBD1 (5 bases). The ends were cut back, 1 base at V and 4 bases at J, with 10 bases in the middle. This CDR3 has 14 residues.

This clonotype was detected only a few times. V gene TRBV5-4 combines with J gene TRBJ2-7; possibly TRBD1 or TRBD2 for D (6 bases each). There are 15 residues in the CDR3. Per germline, CDR1 SGHNT and CDR2 YYREEE (reference sequence). V was cut by 4 bases and J by 1 base, with 15 bases left in between. CDR3 DNA sequence: TGTGCCAGCAGCAGGGGGACTTCGGATTCCTACGAGCAGTACTTC. Its translation: CASSRGTSDSYEQYF.

The chain carries TRBV7-9 and TRBJ1-4; D is undetermined. Germline V CDR1 and CDR2: SEHNR, FQNEAQ (reference sequence). The length of the CDR3 is 14 residues. V gave up 2 bases and J gave up 4 bases, with 8 bases separating them. CDR3: CASSLRQDNEKLFF. The CDR3 region has the DNA TGTGCCAGCAGCTTAAGGCAGGATAATGAAAAACTGTTTTTT.

This clonotype was observed a few times. The rearrangement uses TRBV27 and TRBJ1-5; unclear D gene. The length of the CDR3 is 14 residues. Trimming shortened V by 3 bases and J by 6 bases, and 12 bases separated the two germline ends. Germline V CDR1 and CDR2: MNHEY, SMNVEV (reference sequence). The CDR3 DNA is TGTGCCAGCAGTTTTTTTGGAGGTAGTCAGCCCCAGCATTTT. Protein sequence: CASSFFGGSQPQHF.

This sequence joins TRBV5-1 and TRBJ2-5; D is tentatively TRBD1 or TRBD2 (6 bases each). The germline V and J ends were trimmed by 2 bases and 2 bases, with 22 bases remaining between them. The CDR3 spans 18 residues. The germline V gene encodes CDR1 SGHRS and CDR2 YFSETQ. The CDR3 DNA follows: TGCGCCAGCAGCTTCACAGGGCTAGCGAGGGGCCAGCAAGAGACCCAGTACTTC. This gives the protein CASSFTGLARGQQETQYF. Together with reference TRBV5-1 and TRBJ2-5, the CDR3 gives the full variable domain: KAGVTQTPRYLIKTRGQQVTLSCSPISGHRSVSWYQQTPGQGLQFLFEYFSETQRNKGNFPGRFSGRQFSNSRSEMNVSTLELGDSALYLCASSFTGLARGQQETQYFGPGTRLLVL.

This clonotype occurred a few times. The chain couples TRBV5-1 to TRBJ2-1; TRBD2 aligns across 8 bases. Germline loops: CDR1 SGHRS, CDR2 YFSETQ. V shed 0 bases, J shed 2 bases, and the junction held 1 base outside the gene matches. The CDR3 contains 15 residues. The CDR3 DNA sequence: TGCGCCAGCAGCTTGGCTAGCGGGCCCTACAATGAGCAGTTCTTC. Residues: CASSLASGPYNEQFF.

This chain uses TRBV4-2 with TRBJ2-3; D uncertain. Germline CDR1 reads LGHNA; CDR2 reads YNFKEQ. This CDR3 is built from 16 residues. The germline V and J ends were trimmed by 1 base and 5 bases, with 16 bases remaining between them. In nucleotides, the CDR3 is TGTGCCAGCAGCCAAGGAACGTCGAGGATTGGAGATACGCAGTATTTT. Translated, it gives CASSQGTSRIGDTQYF.

The chain employs TRBV21-1 and TRBJ2-7. TRBV21-1 corresponds to a pseudogene. This CDR3 spans 13 amino acids. In nucleotides, the CDR3 is TGTGCCAGATCGACAGAGCCTACCTACGAGCAGTACTTC. This sequence encodes CARSTEPTYEQYF.

The CDR3 coding sequence is TGTGCTGCCCACAGGGGCCCCTATCAGCCCCAGCATTTT. Protein sequence: CAAHRGPYQPQHF. The chain carries TRBV7-7 and TRBJ1-5; 7 nucleotides match TRBD1. The CDR3 consists of 13 residues. Per germline, CDR1 SSHAT and CDR2 FNYEAQ (reference sequence).

This clonotype showed up just a few times. The chain uses TRBV27 and TRBJ2-3; D might be TRBD1 (5 bases). Trimming cost V 5 bases and J 1 base, with 10 bases left between them. Germline V gene data show CDR1 as MNHEY and CDR2 as SMNVEV (reference sequence). CDR3 length equals 14 residues. The CDR3 here is CASSIRVGTDTQYF. In DNA form, the CDR3 reads TGTGCCAGCAGTATCAGGGTAGGCACAGATACGCAGTATTTT.

This clonotype was counted at least ten times. The chain joins TRBV25-1 to TRBJ1-5; D remains ambiguous. The CDR3 has 16 residues. Germline CDR1 reads MGHDK; CDR2 reads SYGVNS. Trimming removed 2 bases from V and 1 base from J, with 12 bases in between. DNA of the CDR3: TGTGCCAGCAGTGAAACGAACAGTTGGAGCAATCAGCCCCAGCATTTT. It translates to CASSETNSWSNQPQHF.

This chain uses TRBV6-5 with TRBJ2-3; tentative D call: TRBD1 (6 bases). CDR1 is MNHEY, CDR2 SVGAGI, per germline. Trimming took 2 bases from V and 5 from J, leaving 14 bases between them. The CDR3 is 15 residues long. The DNA of the CDR3 is TGTGCCAGCAGTTACGGGACATCCGACGGAGATACGCAGTATTTT. Protein: CASSYGTSDGDTQYF.